This TCR beta chain stems from a study of shared clonotypes between healthy human individuals. Among the unsorted PBMC samples, replicate PCRs used around 270 ng DNA, 25,000 to 35,000 T cell genomes. This table comes from immunoSEQ multiplex PCR, and its TCRdb copy is limited to in-frame clones, with some not included. Of 450,000 to 500,000 clones in the sample, 79% were seen once. There are a few counts of this clone. Between the trimmed V and J ends, which lost 7 bases and 0 bases, there was a span of 13 bases. There are 14 residues in the CDR3. Germline CDR1 is MNHNS and CDR2 is SASEGT. This chain connects TRBV6-1 to TRBJ2-7; D gene unclear. The sequenced sample was PBMCs. This sequence originates from a woman between 35 and 50 years old in good health. Some clones in this sample may be carry-over from other donors' samples. The CDR3 DNA follows: TGTGCCAGCACGACCGCGACTCCCTCCTACGAGCAGTACTTC. This encodes CASTTATPSYEQYF.